Following are 20 T cell receptor beta chains from one sample sequenced in a study of blood T cell repertoires in COVID-19. Repertoires were generated with immunoSEQ multiplex PCR, while TCRdb's copy carries only in-frame clones and drops some. The sample has about 150,000 clones; more than 85% are singletons. What was sequenced was peripheral blood. The receptors come from a woman in her seventies with acute or convalescent COVID-19.

The chain has TRBV11-1 and TRBJ2-6, with TRBD1 as a possible D gene (6 bases). In germline, CDR1 is SGHAT, CDR2 FQDESV (reference sequence). The CDR3 covers 17 residues. Between the trimmed V and J ends, which lost 0 bases and 6 bases, there was a span of 15 bases. CDR3 bases: TGTGCCAGCAGCTTAGCCTTGACACGGGGACAGGCCAACGTCCTGACTTTC. Amino acid sequence: CASSLALTRGQANVLTF.

The chain couples TRBV4-1 to TRBJ2-7, with a weak D call TRBD1 (5 bases). With 0 bases removed from V and 0 bases from J, the gap between germline ends came to 12 bases. The CDR3 is 16 amino acids. Germline CDR1 MGHRA, CDR2 YSYEKL. The CDR3 protein is CASSQDRQLNSYEQYF. The CDR3 DNA is TGCGCCAGCAGCCAAGACCGACAGCTGAACTCCTACGAGCAGTACTTC.

The genes are TRBV28 and TRBJ2-3, with TRBD2 as a possible D gene (6 bases). The CDR3 contains 14 residues. The germline CDR1 and CDR2 sequences are MDHEN and SYDVKM. V was cut by 3 bases and J by 6 bases, with 13 bases left in between. The CDR3 DNA reads as TGTGCCAGCAGTTTGGGAGGAGTTCAGGATACGCAGTATTTT. Amino acid sequence: CASSLGGVQDTQYF.

The CDR3 here is CASTGETQPQHF. The CDR3 DNA reads TGTGCCAGCACGGGAGAGACTCAGCCCCAGCATTTT. J is TRBJ1-5 and V is TRBV28; D gene uncertain. The CDR3 runs to 12 residues. CDR1 is MDHEN, CDR2 SYDVKM, per germline. V lost 7 bases and J 6 bases, leaving 10 bases between the germline ends. The full variable domain, rest sourced from reference TRBV28 and TRBJ1-5, is DVKVTQSSRYLVKRTGEKVFLECVQDMDHENMFWYRQDPGLGLRLIYFSYDVKMKEKGDIPEGYSVSREKKERFSLILESASTNQTSMYLCASTGETQPQHFGDGTRLSIL.

This clone has a handful of counts. The chain links TRBV4-1 to TRBJ1-2, with D perhaps matching TRBD1 (5 bases). V shed 8 bases and J shed 3 bases, with 19 bases lying between them. The V gene's germline CDR1 is MGHRA and CDR2 YSYEKL. This CDR3 is built from 15 residues. The CDR3, as DNA: TGCGCCAGCGAACCTTCTCAGGGAAGGGACTATGGCTACACCTTC. Translated, it gives CASEPSQGRDYGYTF.

This clone was observed a few times. This chain uses TRBV9 with TRBJ1-6, with unresolved D. Germline V CDR1 and CDR2: SGDLS, YYNGEE. The CDR3 loop spans 16 amino acids. V lost 3 bases and J lost 6, with 16 bases in between. CDR3 protein: CASSAFGSASNSPLHF. The DNA for the CDR3 is TGTGCCAGCAGCGCATTCGGGAGCGCCTCTAATTCACCCCTCCACTTT.

DNA of the CDR3: TGTGCCAGCGGATACGGGCAGGGACAAGAGACCCAGTACTTC. It specifies CASGYGQGQETQYF. The chain joins TRBV5-6 to TRBJ2-5; D perhaps matches TRBD1 (5 bases). V gave up 7 bases and J gave up 2 bases, with 15 bases separating them. The CDR3 is 14 amino acids. CDR1 is SGHDT and CDR2 is YYEEEE in the germline V gene.

This chain joins TRBV6-1 and TRBJ1-1, with no clear D. Germline lookup yields CDR1 MNHNS and CDR2 SASEGT. Trimming cost V 0 bases and J 3 bases, with 8 bases left between them. This CDR3 comprises 14 residues. The CDR3 coding sequence is TGTGCCAGCAGTGAAGCGATCGGGTACACTGAAGCTTTCTTT. It specifies CASSEAIGYTEAFF.

The chain is built from TRBV18 and TRBJ1-4; tentative D call: TRBD1 (5 bases). From germline, CDR1 is KGHSH and CDR2 LQKENI. This CDR3 comprises 16 residues. Trimming left V 3 bases short and J 4 bases short, with 15 bases between. Here the CDR3 reads CASSPSAGRRNEKLFF. DNA for the CDR3: TGTGCCAGCTCACCCTCCGCGGGACGCCGTAATGAAAAACTGTTTTTT. The full variable domain, in which reference TRBV18 and TRBJ1-4 provide the parts outside the CDR3, is NAGVMQNPRHLVRRRGQEARLRCSPMKGHSHVYWYRQLPEEGLKFMVYLQKENIIDESGMPKERFSAEFPKEGPSILRIQQVVRGDSAAYFCASSPSAGRRNEKLFFGSGTQLSVL.

The chain links TRBV19 to TRBJ1-5; possibly TRBD1 for D (5 bases). From germline, CDR1 is LNHDA and CDR2 SQIVND (reference sequence). V lost 2 bases to trimming and J lost 5 bases, with 16 bases between them. This CDR3 spans 16 amino acids. CDR3 bases: TGTGCCAGTAGTATAAGAGATAGGGGCCCGGATCAGCCCCAGCATTTT. Protein: CASSIRDRGPDQPQHF.

The chain joins TRBV5-1 to TRBJ2-3; the match to TRBD2 covers 11 bases. This CDR3 spans 14 amino acids. V gave up 0 bases and J gave up 7 bases; unmatched junction bases: 1. The V gene's germline CDR1 is SGHRS and CDR2 YFSETQ. The CDR3 bases are TGCGCCAGCAGCTTGGGACTAGCGGGGAATACGCAGTATTTT. This encodes CASSLGLAGNTQYF.

V and J are TRBV27 and TRBJ1-6; D gene ambiguous. Germline CDR1 is MNHEY and CDR2 is SMNVEV (reference sequence). Deletions cut 5 bases from V and 7 bases from J, with 9 bases between. The CDR3 runs to 13 residues. CDR3 coding DNA: TGTGCCAGCAGTCGTCCACAGAATTCACCCCTCCACTTT. Protein: CASSRPQNSPLHF.

This clone was seen once. This chain uses TRBV19 with TRBJ2-1; 7 nucleotides match TRBD1. The germline V gene has CDR1 LNHDA and CDR2 SQIVND (reference sequence). This CDR3 spans 15 amino acids. V gave up 8 bases and J gave up 5 bases; unmatched junction bases: 12. As DNA, the CDR3 is TGTGCCAGTGCTAGCTGGGCAGGGGGACACAATGAGCAGTTCTTC. This sequence encodes CASASWAGGHNEQFF.

The CDR3: CASSPPGGYGYTF. CDR3 coding DNA: TGTGCCAGCAGTCCCCCGGGGGGCTATGGCTACACCTTC. The chain employs TRBV28 and TRBJ1-2, with D perhaps TRBD1 (5 bases). CDR3 length: 13 amino acids. Germline-derived CDR1 and CDR2 are MDHEN and SYDVKM. V shed 5 bases and J shed 4 bases, with 11 bases lying between them.

This chain joins TRBV19 and TRBJ1-1, with TRBD1 identical over 7 bases. From germline, CDR1 is LNHDA and CDR2 SQIVND (reference sequence). V was pared by 2 bases and J by 0 bases, with 6 bases of the junction left unmatched. The CDR3 has 16 amino acids. The CDR3 DNA sequence: TGTGCCAGTAGTATAAATCAGGGGGAAATGAACACTGAAGCTTTCTTT. It yields the protein CASSINQGEMNTEAFF.

V is TRBV13 and J is TRBJ1-4; 7 bases map to TRBD1. Per germline, CDR1 PRHDT and CDR2 FYEKMQ (reference sequence). V lost 5 bases, J lost 3 bases, and 9 bases stayed unmatched. CDR3 length: 16 amino acids. The CDR3 here is CASSRILTGPNEKLFF. DNA for the CDR3: TGTGCCAGCAGCCGAATACTGACAGGGCCTAATGAAAAACTGTTTTTT.

The CDR3 region is CASSQNILGAADTQYF. For the CDR3, the DNA is TGTGCCAGCAGCCAAAACATCCTAGGCGCCGCAGATACGCAGTATTTT. The chain couples TRBV4-2 to TRBJ2-3; D not resolved. CDR3 length: 16 residues. Germline V CDR1 and CDR2: LGHNA, YNFKEQ. V dropped 2 bases and J dropped 4 bases, with 16 bases sitting between them.

The J gene is TRBJ2-4, the V gene TRBV28, with 9 bases aligning to TRBD1. The CDR3 consists of 15 residues. Germline values: CDR1 MDHEN, CDR2 SYDVKM. Trimming removed 5 bases from V and 1 base from J; junction bases left unmatched: 3. The CDR3 spells CASSEQGAAKNIQYF. CDR3 nucleotides: TGTGCCAGCAGTGAACAGGGGGCCGCCAAAAACATTCAGTACTTC.

The rearrangement uses TRBV19 and TRBJ2-3; D might be TRBD1 (6 bases). The CDR3 is 16 amino acids. The V and J ends lost 4 bases and 2 bases respectively, with 16 bases between them. CDR1 is LNHDA, CDR2 SQIVND, per germline (reference sequence). CDR3 bases: TGTGCCAGTAGTACCAGACAGGCGTCTTTCACAGATACGCAGTATTTT. Translation: CASSTRQASFTDTQYF.

J is TRBJ2-2 and V is TRBV9; D is unresolved. The CDR3 covers 13 residues. Germline lookup yields CDR1 SGDLS and CDR2 YYNGEE. Trimming removed 0 bases at V and 5 bases at J, with 5 bases between. CDR3 loop: CASSVALTGELFF. CDR3 coding DNA: TGTGCCAGCAGCGTAGCTCTTACCGGGGAGCTGTTTTTT. The full variable domain, completed using reference TRBV9 and TRBJ2-2, is DSGVTQTPKHLITATGQRVTLRCSPRSGDLSVYWYQQSLDQGLQFLIQYYNGEERAKGNILERFSAQQFPDLHSELNLSSLELGDSALYFCASSVALTGELFFGEGSRLTVL.